A selection of T cell receptor beta chains follows, all from one sample in a study of blood T cell repertoires in COVID-19. TCRdb's table, derived via immunoSEQ multiplex PCR, lists solely in-frame clones and lacks some. The table records about 100,000 clones, 80% to 95% of them present only once. The sample consisted of peripheral blood. The receptors originated from a man in his sixties with acute or convalescent COVID-19. CDR3s include the opening cysteine and the closing phenylalanine or tryptophan. A D gene is named only where the DNA matches it firmly. Clone size is given for some rows only: seen once, a few or many times, or a class if the clone is expanded.

CDR3 length | D gene | J gene | V gene | clone size | CDR3 DNA | CDR3 protein
14 | . | TRBJ2-3 | TRBV2 | . | TGTGCCAGCAGTGACCGTGTGGGGGGAGATACGCAGTATTTT | CASSDRVGGDTQYF
8 | . | TRBJ1-5 | TRBV10-2 | once | TGCGCCAGCCGAGCGGGGCATTTT | CASRAGHF
19 | . | TRBJ1-4 | TRBV5-1 | . | TGCGCCAGCAGCTTGGGAGTCATCAAAGTACTTACAACTAATGAAAAACTGTTTTTT | CASSLGVIKVLTTNEKLFF
16 | TRBD1 | TRBJ1-3 | TRBV5-5 | . | TGTGCCAGCAGCCGTTCAACAGGGGACTCTGGAAACACCATATATTTT | CASSRSTGDSGNTIYF
15 | . | TRBJ1-1 | TRBV19 | . | TGTGCCAGTAGGGGCACAGGGATGGTGAACACTGAAGCTTTCTTT | CASRGTGMVNTEAFF
13 | . | TRBJ1-2 | TRBV12-3/TRBV12-4 | . | TGTGCCAGCAGGCCCGCAGGGGCCAGTGGCTACACCTTC | CASRPAGASGYTF
14 | TRBD1 | TRBJ2-2 | TRBV6-5 | once | TGTGCCAGCAGCCTTGACAGGGGGGCCGGGGAGCTGTTTTTT | CASSLDRGAGELFF
15 | TRBD2 | TRBJ2-7 | TRBV10-3 | . | TGTGCCATCAGTGAGCGTTTAGCGGGGAACTACGAGCAGTACTTC | CAISERLAGNYEQYF
13 | . | TRBJ1-5 | TRBV19 | . | TGTGCCAGTAGTATTGAAAGGGGAAAGCCCCAGCATTTT | CASSIERGKPQHF
15 | TRBD1 | TRBJ1-2 | TRBV30 | . | TGTGCCTGGAGTTCACCGGGACAGTCGAACTATGGCTACACCTTC | CAWSSPGQSNYGYTF
16 | TRBD2 | TRBJ2-2 | TRBV5-1 | . | TGCGCCAGCAGCTTGGGCGGGAGGGCTCTCACCGGGGAGCTGTTTTTT | CASSLGGRALTGELFF
15 | TRBD1 | TRBJ1-2 | TRBV6-6 | . | TGTGCCAGCAGTTATACGCCGCGACAGGGGTATGGCTACACCTTC | CASSYTPRQGYGYTF
15 | . | TRBJ2-3 | TRBV14 | . | TGTGCCAGCAGCCAAGTGGGGGCCCCAAGGGATACGCAGTATTTT | CASSQVGAPRDTQYF
18 | . | TRBJ1-4 | TRBV10-3 | . | TGTGCCATCAGTGAGTCTAGAGGAGGGGCTGCAACTAATGAAAAACTGTTTTTT | CAISESRGGAATNEKLFF
13 | . | TRBJ1-2 | TRBV2 | . | TGTGCCAGCAGTGAAAGAGTGGACTATGGCTACACCTTC | CASSERVDYGYTF
15 | TRBD1 | TRBJ1-4 | TRBV5-1 | . | TGCGCCAGCAGCCGGGACAGGGGGCAAGACGAAAAACTGTTTTTT | CASSRDRGQDEKLFF
12 | . | TRBJ1-1 | TRBV2 | . | TGTGCCAGCAGTGCGGGGGGATCCAGAGCTTTCTTT | CASSAGGSRAFF
16 | . | TRBJ2-1 | TRBV19 | . | TGTGCCAGTACCAAAGGGGCCCACCAACGGTCCAATGAGCAGTTCTTC | CASTKGAHQRSNEQFF
15 | TRBD2 | TRBJ2-7 | TRBV28 | . | TGTGCCAGCAGGATGACTAGCGGGAGAGAGTACGAGCAGTACTTC | CASRMTSGREYEQYF
16 | . | TRBJ2-2 | TRBV3-1/TRBV3-2 | . | TGTGCCAGCAGCCAAGCGGAGGGAAGCGGGCCGGGTAAGCTGTTTTTT | CASSQAEGSGPGKLFF
14 | . | TRBJ2-6 | TRBV10-3 | . | TGTGCCATCAGTGAGGGAGCCGGGGCCAACGTCCTGACTTTC | CAISEGAGANVLTF
15 | TRBD2 | TRBJ2-1 | TRBV19 | . | TGTGCCAGTAGTAACCTAGCGGCGACCCTCAATGAGCAGTTCTTC | CASSNLAATLNEQFF
16 | . | TRBJ1-5 | TRBV16 | . | TGTGCCAGCAGCCCCGCGGGGGGGCCCAGCAATCAGCCCCAGCATTTT | CASSPAGGPSNQPQHF
16 | . | TRBJ2-3 | TRBV18 | . | TGTGCCAGCTCACCACCGGCGGAGGGACGCACAGATACGCAGTATTTT | CASSPPAEGRTDTQYF
15 | TRBD1 | TRBJ2-1 | TRBV6-5 | once | TGTGCCAGCAGTCAGGGGGATGGGGTCCGGAATGAGCAGTTCTTC | CASSQGDGVRNEQFF
15 | . | TRBJ2-7 | TRBV30 | . | TGTGCCTGGACGGGGGCGACAGGGAGCGGGTACGAGCAGTACTTC | CAWTGATGSGYEQYF
12 | . | TRBJ1-1 | TRBV29-1 | . | TGCAGCGTCCGTAGGAGGGAGGGCGAAGCTTTCTTT | CSVRRREGEAFF
16 | TRBD2 | TRBJ2-7 | TRBV28 | . | TGTGCCAGCAGTTTCCCACTAGCGGGAGGGCCCCACGAGCAGTACTTC | CASSFPLAGGPHEQYF
13 | TRBD2 | TRBJ2-7 | TRBV19 | few | TGTGCCAGCAAACTAGCGGGAGGCGGCGAGCAGTACTTC | CASKLAGGGEQYF
15 | . | TRBJ2-3 | TRBV9 | . | TGTGCCAGCAGCCCGCTCGGGAAGAGCACAGATACGCAGTATTTT | CASSPLGKSTDTQYF
15 | . | TRBJ2-1 | TRBV6-5 | . | TGTGCCAGCAGTACGGGACTGGCCCTACACAATGAGCAGTTCTTC | CASSTGLALHNEQFF
15 | . | TRBJ2-7 | TRBV5-8 | once | TGTGCCAGCAGTCTACAGGCCTCACGCCCCTACGAGCAGTACTTC | CASSLQASRPYEQYF
16 | TRBD2 | TRBJ2-3 | TRBV19 | once | TGTGCCAGTAGGAGGACTAGCGGCCCCGCCTGGGATACGCAGTATTTT | CASRRTSGPAWDTQYF
18 | TRBD1 | TRBJ1-5 | TRBV7-8 | . | TGTGCCAGCAGCCAGGGACAGGGGGGTTTGTTGGGGAGTCAGCCCCAGCATTTT | CASSQGQGGLLGSQPQHF
14 | . | TRBJ2-2 | TRBV30 | . | TGTGCCTGGAGGGGGGACTTGAACACCGGGGAGCTGTTTTTT | CAWRGDLNTGELFF
16 | TRBD2 | TRBJ2-3 | TRBV4-2 | . | TGTGCCAGCAGCCAAGGAGATAGCGGGGCCACAGATACGCAGTATTTT | CASSQGDSGATDTQYF
12 | . | TRBJ2-5 | TRBV12-1 | . | TGTGCCACCCCGGGTCCACAAGAGACCCAGTACTTC | CATPGPQETQYF
15 | . | TRBJ2-7 | TRBV6-5 | . | TGTGCCAGCAGCATGGGGCCCTTTCGAAGTTACGAGCAGTACTTC | CASSMGPFRSYEQYF
15 | TRBD1 | TRBJ1-1 | TRBV7-3 | . | TGTGCCAGCAGCTTAGCAGGGGGCGCTGGCGCTGAAGCTTTCTTT | CASSLAGGAGAEAFF
17 | TRBD2 | TRBJ2-5 | TRBV11-2 | . | TGTGCCAGCAGCTTAAGTGGGACTAGCGCAAATATAGAGACCCAGTACTTC | CASSLSGTSANIETQYF
13 | . | TRBJ2-1 | TRBV27 | . | TGTGCCAGCAGGCCGGGGAGCGACAATGAGCAGTTCTTC | CASRPGSDNEQFF
15 | . | TRBJ1-3 | TRBV28 | . | TGTGCCAGCAGTTTTTCTGGCAGGGCTGGAAACACCATATATTTT | CASSFSGRAGNTIYF
16 | . | TRBJ1-5 | TRBV4-1 | . | TGCGCCAGCAGCCAAGGGGCAGGCCAGGCGGGCCAGCCCCAGCATTTT | CASSQGAGQAGQPQHF
11 | . | TRBJ1-3 | TRBV11-2 | once | TGTGCCAGCAGCTCGAGTTACACCATATATTTT | CASSSSYTIYF